This T cell receptor (beta chain) stems from a study of blood T cell repertoires in COVID-19. Study-wide context: The United States, Italy and Spain supplied acute and convalescent COVID-19 samples. PBMCs, B-cell-depleted T cells, or T cells provided the cDNA or gDNA that made up the material.

The CDR3 consists of 15 residues. CDR1 SGHRS and CDR2 YFSETQ come from the germline V gene. Germline trimming cut 0 bases from V and 5 bases from J; bases unmatched to any gene: 5. This table comes from immunoSEQ multiplex PCR, and its TCRdb copy is limited to in-frame clones, with some not included. Of about 95,000 clones in the sample, 80% to 90% were seen once. This clone was seen once. The source material was peripheral blood. The chain links TRBV5-1 to TRBJ2-1, with 7 bases lining up with TRBD2. The TCR was taken from a man aged 80 or over with COVID-19, enrolled during active disease. Here the CDR3 reads CASSLAPGLHNEQFF. The CDR3 nucleotides are TGCGCCAGCAGCTTGGCCCCGGGACTACACAATGAGCAGTTCTTC.